This T cell receptor (beta chain) emerged from a study of T cell repertoires in cytomegalovirus infection. TCRdb independently ran MiXCR on the reads; one entry per CDR3 protein. The sample gives 680,000 or so distinct CDR3 sequences, approximately 33% of which show up once; 18% is in the top ten. Comment on this clonotype: Its specificity is unknown.

The germline V and J ends were trimmed by 5 bases and 4 bases, with 14 bases remaining between them. The CDR3 has 15 residues. The germline V gene encodes CDR1 SGHNT and CDR2 YENEEA. The chain employs TRBV11-3 and TRBJ2-2; D is ambiguous. This TCR came from a human donor in good health (CMV status not recorded). Some clones in this sample may be carry-over from other donors' samples. Sequenced here: cultured PBMCs, sampled from culture after CMV antigen stimulation. The CDR3 region has the DNA TGTGCCAGCAGCCTGGGCACTTCCCTCACCGGGGAGCTGTTTTTT. Translating it yields CASSLGTSLTGELFF.